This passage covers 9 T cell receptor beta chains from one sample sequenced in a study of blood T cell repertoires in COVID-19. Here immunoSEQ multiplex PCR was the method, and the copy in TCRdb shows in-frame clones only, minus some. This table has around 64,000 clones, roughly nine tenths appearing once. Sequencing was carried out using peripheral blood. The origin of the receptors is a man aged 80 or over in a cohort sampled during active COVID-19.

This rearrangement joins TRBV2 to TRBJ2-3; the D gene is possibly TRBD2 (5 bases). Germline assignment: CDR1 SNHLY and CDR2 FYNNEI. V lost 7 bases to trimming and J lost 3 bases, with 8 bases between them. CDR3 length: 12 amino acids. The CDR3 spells CASNRETDTQYF. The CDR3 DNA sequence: TGTGCCAGCAACCGGGAAACAGATACGCAGTATTTT.

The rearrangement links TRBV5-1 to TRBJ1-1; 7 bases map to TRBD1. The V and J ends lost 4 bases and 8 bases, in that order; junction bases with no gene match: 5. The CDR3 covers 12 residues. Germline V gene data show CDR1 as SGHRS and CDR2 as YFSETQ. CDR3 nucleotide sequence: TGCGCCAGCAGCATCGACAGGGAGGAAGCTTTCTTT. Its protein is CASSIDREEAFF. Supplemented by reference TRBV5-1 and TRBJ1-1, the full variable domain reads KAGVTQTPRYLIKTRGQQVTLSCSPISGHRSVSWYQQTPGQGLQFLFEYFSETQRNKGNFPGRFSGRQFSNSRSEMNVSTLELGDSALYLCASSIDREEAFFGQGTRLTVV.

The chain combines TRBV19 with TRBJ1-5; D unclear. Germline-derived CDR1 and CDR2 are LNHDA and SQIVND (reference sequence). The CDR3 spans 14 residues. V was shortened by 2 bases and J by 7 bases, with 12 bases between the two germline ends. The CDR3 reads CASSIRPGDQPQHF. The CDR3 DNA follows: TGTGCCAGTAGTATACGGCCAGGCGACCAGCCCCAGCATTTT.

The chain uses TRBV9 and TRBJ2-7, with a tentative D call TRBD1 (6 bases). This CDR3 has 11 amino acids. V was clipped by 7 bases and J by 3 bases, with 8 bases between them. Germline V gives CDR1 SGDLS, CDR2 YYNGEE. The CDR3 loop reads CASGTSYEQYF. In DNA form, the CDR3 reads TGTGCCAGCGGGACAAGCTACGAGCAGTACTTC.

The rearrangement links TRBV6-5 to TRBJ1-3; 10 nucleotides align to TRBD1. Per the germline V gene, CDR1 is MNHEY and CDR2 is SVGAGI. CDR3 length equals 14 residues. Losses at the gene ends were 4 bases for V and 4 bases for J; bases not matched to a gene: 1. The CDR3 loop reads CASSWDRGGNTIYF. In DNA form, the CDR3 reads TGTGCCAGCAGTTGGGACAGGGGAGGAAACACCATATATTTT.

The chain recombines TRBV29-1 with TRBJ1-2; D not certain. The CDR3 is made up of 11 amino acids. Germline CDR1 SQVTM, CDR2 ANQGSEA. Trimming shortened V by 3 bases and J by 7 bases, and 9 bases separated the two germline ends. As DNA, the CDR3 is TGCAGCGTTGAGGTGGGAGGTGGCTACACCTTC. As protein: CSVEVGGGYTF.

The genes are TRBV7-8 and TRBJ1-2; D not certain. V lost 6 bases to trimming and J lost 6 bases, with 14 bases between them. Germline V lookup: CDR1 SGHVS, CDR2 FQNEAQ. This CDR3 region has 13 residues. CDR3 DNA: TGTGCCAGCAGTGGAGGTTTGGCCGATGGCTACACCTTC. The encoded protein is CASSGGLADGYTF.

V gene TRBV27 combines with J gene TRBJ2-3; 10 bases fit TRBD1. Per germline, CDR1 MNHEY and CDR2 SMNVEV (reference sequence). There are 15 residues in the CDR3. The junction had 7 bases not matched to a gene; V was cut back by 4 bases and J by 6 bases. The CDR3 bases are TGTGCCAGCAGTTCGCGACAGGGGGCGCGTGATACGCAGTATTTT. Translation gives CASSSRQGARDTQYF.

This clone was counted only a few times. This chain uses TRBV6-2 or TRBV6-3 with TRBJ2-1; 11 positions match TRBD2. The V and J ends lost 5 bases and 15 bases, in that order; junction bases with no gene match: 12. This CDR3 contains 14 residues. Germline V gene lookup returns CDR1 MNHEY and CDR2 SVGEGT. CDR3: CASSRSGGAIVPFF. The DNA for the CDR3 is TGTGCCAGCAGTCGTAGCGGGGGGGCCATCGTGCCGTTCTTC.